The sequence of this T cell receptor (beta chain) was determined in a study of early T cells in non-severe SARS-CoV-2 infection. There are many counts of this clonotype. CDR1 is SGHRS, CDR2 YFSETQ, per germline. The CDR3 has 17 amino acids. V was pared by 0 bases and J by 6 bases, with 7 bases of the junction left unmatched. Each single cDNA molecule received a unique molecular identifier. One entry per CDR3 protein results from TCRdb running MiXCR on the 5' RACE reads. Among around 50,000 distinct CDR3 sequences listed, under 14% were seen once. This sequence originates from an adult who was a healthcare worker with PCR-confirmed SARS-CoV-2 infection or an uninfected control (not recorded which). The V gene is TRBV5-1, the J gene TRBJ2-1; 12 nucleotides line up with TRBD2. What was sequenced was whole blood. CDR3 loop: CASSLGISSGRANEQFF. CDR3 bases: TGCGCCAGCAGCTTGGGTATTTCTAGCGGGAGGGCCAATGAGCAGTTCTTC.